This T cell receptor beta chain was profiled in a study of T cells in Graves' hyperthyroidism and ophthalmopathy. General study results and limits: In blood, most of the thyroid clonotypes expanded above 0.001 were also present. The model made its ophthalmopathy prediction, and onset followed a median around six months later.

There are 13 residues in the CDR3. Germline V gives CDR1 SQVTM, CDR2 ANQGSEA. V was cut by 4 bases and J by 2 bases, with 11 bases left in between. The diagnoses drew upon clinical symptoms, serum thyroxine and TRAb, thyroid ultrasound and orbital computed tomography. RNA transcripts were the template for amplifying TCR beta CDR3 regions. The TCR CDR3 was amplified in a first-round RT-PCR using the HTBI primer set. TCRdb re-analysed the multiplex PCR reads in MiXCR, keeping a single row per CDR3 protein. The sample lists about 640,000 distinct CDR3 sequences; about 45% were seen once. This clonotype has a count of ten or more. The antigen is unknown.

What was sequenced was peripheral blood or thyroid tissue (not recorded which). The source is an adult man with Graves' disease, either hyperthyroidism or ophthalmopathy (not recorded which). The chain couples TRBV29-1 to TRBJ2-5; no definite D call. CDR3 sequence reads: CSVAVEGQETQYF. The CDR3 nucleotides are TGCAGCGTTGCAGTAGAAGGACAAGAGACCCAGTACTTC.